At least ten counts were recorded for the clone carrying this TCR beta chain. Its cognate antigen is unknown. The sample originates from a study of T-cell memory formation after mild COVID-19. Findings and caveats of the study: The main location of contracting CD4+ clones was CM and EM, and that of contracting CD8+ clones was EMRA. Day 15 to 85 contracting clones showed balanced CD4/CD8; day 15 to 37 expanders favored CD4+. The pre-infection memory compartment contained some responding clones, suggesting cross-reactive memory joined.

The V and J ends lost 6 bases and 0 bases respectively, with 5 bases between them. This CDR3 spans 13 amino acids. Constant-segment primers served in 5'RACE that generated TCR alpha and TCR beta cDNA libraries bearing sample barcodes and UMIs. TCRdb itself ran the 5' RACE reads through MiXCR, one entry per CDR3 protein. The sample lists about 350,000 distinct CDR3 sequences, approximately 15% seen once, with 22% in the top ten. The chain uses TRBV12-3 or TRBV12-4 and TRBJ2-2; D is unclear. The sample was PBMCs or a T cell subset sorted from them (not recorded which). The sequence was collected from a man aged 18 to 29 who had mild COVID-19 (a few samples of this study predate the infection). Cell type and time point are not known. CDR3 residues: CASSLANTGELFF. The CDR3 DNA is TGTGCCAGCAGCCTCGCGAACACCGGGGAGCTGTTTTTT.